These 15 T cell receptor beta chains share one sample of origin, sequenced in a study of blood T cell repertoires in COVID-19. Assay used: immunoSEQ multiplex PCR; TCRdb lists only in-frame clones, some missing. In the table there are fewer than 65,000 clones, about four fifths of which are singletons. The specimen was peripheral blood. The receptors were sampled from a human donor in a cohort sampled during active COVID-19.

The J gene is TRBJ2-1, the V gene TRBV4-1, with D uncertain. Germline CDR1 and CDR2: MGHRA and YSYEKL. V lost 1 base, J lost 8 bases, and 6 bases lay in between. The CDR3 is 12 residues long. The CDR3 DNA reads TGCGCCAGCAGCCAAGGACTGTATGAGCAGTTCTTC. Its protein product is CASSQGLYEQFF.

This clone has only one observation. The chain joins TRBV5-1 to TRBJ2-2; no firm D call. Trimming shortened V by 0 bases and J by 7 bases, and 13 bases separated the two germline ends. The CDR3 has 15 amino acids. CDR1 is SGHRS and CDR2 is YFSETQ in the germline V gene. The CDR3 loop reads CASSLEAVSYGELFF. CDR3 DNA sequence: TGCGCCAGCAGCTTGGAGGCGGTCAGCTACGGGGAGCTGTTTTTT.

This chain uses TRBV7-9 with TRBJ2-3; TRBD2 matches 10 bases. Germline V gene lookup returns CDR1 SEHNR and CDR2 FQNEAQ (reference sequence). V shed 5 bases and J 6 bases; nucleotides not matched to a gene: 8. The CDR3 is made up of 15 amino acids. CDR3 sequence: CASSTLAGGPDTQYF. DNA for the CDR3: TGTGCCAGCAGCACCTTAGCGGGAGGTCCGGATACGCAGTATTTT.

The gene calls are TRBV29-1 and TRBJ1-3; no reliable D call. The germline V gene has CDR1 SQVTM and CDR2 ANQGSEA. CDR3 length: 14 amino acids. V was cut by 0 bases and J by 0 bases, with 6 bases left in between. CDR3 amino acids: CSVEDASSGNTIYF. The CDR3 coding sequence is TGCAGCGTTGAAGATGCTAGCTCTGGAAACACCATATATTTT.

V is TRBV7-2 and J is TRBJ2-7; TRBD1 matches 9 bases. The CDR3 runs 14 residues. The germline gives CDR1 SGHTA, CDR2 FQGNSA. V was clipped by 3 bases and J by 2 bases; unmatched bases: 2. CDR3 sequence (DNA): TGTGCCAGCAGCTTGAGACAGGGGGCCTACGAGCAGTACTTC. Translated, it gives CASSLRQGAYEQYF.

The chain is built from TRBV7-2 and TRBJ2-1, with unresolved D. Trimming took 2 bases from V and 7 from J, leaving 12 bases between them. Germline V gives CDR1 SGHTA, CDR2 FQGNSA. The CDR3 loop spans 14 amino acids. CDR3 DNA: TGTGCCAGCAGCTTATCGTCCTTCGTAAATGAGCAGTTCTTC. Amino acids: CASSLSSFVNEQFF. Variable domain in full (rest from reference TRBV7-2 and TRBJ2-1): GAGVSQSPSNKVTEKGKDVELRCDPISGHTALYWYRQSLGQGLEFLIYFQGNSAPDKSGLPSDRFSAERTGGSVSTLTIQRTQQEDSAVYLCASSLSSFVNEQFFGPGTRLTVL.

V and J are TRBV19 and TRBJ2-1; 8 bases align to TRBD2. This CDR3 has 15 amino acids. After removal of 6 bases from V and 4 bases from J, the junction contained 8 bases not matched to a gene. Germline V gene sequence: CDR1 LNHDA, CDR2 SQIVND (reference sequence). The CDR3 nucleotides are TGTGCCAGTAGGGGTGGCGGGGGGTCGTACAATGAGCAGTTCTTC. It specifies CASRGGGGSYNEQFF.

The chain uses TRBV3-1 (or the pseudogene TRBV3-2) and TRBJ2-5; unclear D gene. This CDR3 region has 15 residues. The germline V and J ends were trimmed by 3 bases and 5 bases, with 16 bases remaining between them. Germline V gene sequence: CDR1 LGHDT, CDR2 YNNKEL (reference sequence). The CDR3 DNA follows: TGTGCCAGCAGCCACCCAGTACCGACCAGGGAGACCCAGTACTTC. Its translation: CASSHPVPTRETQYF.

J is TRBJ1-1 and V is TRBV7-3; D ambiguous. The CDR3 is made up of 14 amino acids. From germline, CDR1 is SGHTA and CDR2 FQGTGA. The V end was cut by 5 bases, the J end by 1 base, with 11 bases between. The CDR3 loop reads CASSPSNSNTEAFF. CDR3 DNA sequence: TGTGCCAGCAGCCCATCTAATTCGAACACTGAAGCTTTCTTT.

The chain couples TRBV5-8 to TRBJ1-2; 8 bases are shared with TRBD1. The junction had 5 bases not matched to a gene; V was cut back by 3 bases and J by 4 bases. CDR3 length: 14 amino acids. The germline gives CDR1 SGHTS, CDR2 YDEGEE. The DNA for the CDR3 is TGTGCCAGCAGCTCCCGGACAGGGAGCTATGGCTACACCTTC. This codes for CASSSRTGSYGYTF.

The V gene is TRBV7-9, the J gene TRBJ2-3, with unresolved D. Between the trimmed V and J ends, which lost 3 bases and 2 bases, there was a span of 9 bases. CDR3 length: 14 residues. CDR1 and CDR2 (germline): SEHNR, FQNEAQ (reference sequence). The CDR3 here is CASSFTSTTDTQYF. CDR3 coding DNA: TGTGCCAGCAGCTTTACGTCTACCACAGATACGCAGTATTTT.

The rearrangement links TRBV7-2 to TRBJ1-6; D may be TRBD1 (5 bases). The V and J ends lost 2 bases and 10 bases respectively, with 6 bases between them. CDR1 is SGHTA, CDR2 FQGNSA, per germline. The CDR3 loop spans 12 amino acids. The CDR3, as DNA: TGTGCCAGCAGCTTAAAGGGGTCACCCCTCCACTTT. Protein sequence: CASSLKGSPLHF.

This clone was observed once. One junction end does not reproduce the germline sequence, and a read error may be involved. This chain connects TRBV2 to TRBJ2-7; 7 bases line up with TRBD1. Germline CDR1 reads SNHLY; CDR2 reads FYNNEI. The length of the CDR3 is 11 residues. This chain's CDR3 is CASSELGTVLF. The CDR3 bases are TGTGCCAGCAGTGAACTCGGGACAGTACTCTTC.

This rearrangement joins TRBV4-2 to TRBJ2-6; 12 bases line up with TRBD1. The CDR3 sequence is 18 residues long. Germline CDR1 reads LGHNA; CDR2 reads YNFKEQ. Trimming took 4 bases from V and 2 from J; bases not matched to a gene: 6. CDR3 bases: TGTGCCAGCAGCCGAGGGGACAGGGGGCTGCCTGGGGCCAACGTCCTGACTTTC. This encodes CASSRGDRGLPGANVLTF.

The chain links TRBV11-2 to TRBJ2-7; the match to TRBD2 covers 9 bases. Germline CDR1 reads SGHAT; CDR2 reads FQNNGV. The CDR3 totals 15 residues. V trimming: 2 bases; J trimming: 4 bases; junction bases outside the gene matches: 6. The CDR3 DNA follows: TGTGCCAGCAGCTTACTTGCGGGGGGGCAATACGAGCAGTACTTC. This sequence encodes CASSLLAGGQYEQYF.